One sample yielded the 25 T cell receptor beta chains listed below, sequenced in a study of graft-versus-host responses after intestinal transplantation. Their recognized antigens are unknown. Some clones are missing from TCRdb's copy, which holds only in-frame ones; the method was immunoSEQ multiplex PCR. There are roughly 96,000 clones in the sample; about 91% occur only once, and approximately 0.54% lies in the top ten. The specimen was unstimulated CD8+ T cells sorted from spleen or lymph node cells, collected before intestinal transplant. The receptors come from a human donor who received an intestinal transplant.

The V and J genes are TRBV11-2 and TRBJ2-1, with 9 bases that match TRBD2. V shed 1 base and J 7 bases; nucleotides not matched to a gene: 5. The germline V gene has CDR1 SGHAT and CDR2 FQNNGV. CDR3 size: 15 residues. CDR3 in DNA: TGTGCCAGCAGCTTAGCGCGGGGGGGCCTGAATGAGCAGTTCTTC. It codes for CASSLARGGLNEQFF.

The V gene is TRBV9, the J gene TRBJ2-3; TRBD2 might be the D (6 bases). CDR3 length: 16 amino acids. Germline V CDR1 and CDR2: SGDLS, YYNGEE. Trimming left V 4 bases short and J 5 bases short, with 20 bases between. CDR3 in amino acids: CASSLRLRESGDTQYF. Here the CDR3 DNA reads TGTGCCAGCAGCCTTAGACTGCGGGAAAGCGGAGATACGCAGTATTTT.

V usage is TRBV4-1 and J usage is TRBJ1-2, with D possibly being TRBD1 (5 bases). Trimming removed 0 bases at V and 6 bases at J, with 17 bases between. CDR1 and CDR2 from the germline V gene are MGHRA and YSYEKL. CDR3 length: 16 residues. CDR3 loop: CASSQEGLVRVNGYTF. CDR3 nucleotides: TGCGCCAGCAGCCAAGAGGGCCTGGTCAGGGTGAATGGCTACACCTTC.

The J gene is TRBJ1-1, the V gene TRBV5-1; 7 bases align to TRBD1. J lost 1 base, V lost 4 bases, and 4 bases had no gene match. The germline V gene encodes CDR1 SGHRS and CDR2 YFSETQ. The CDR3 has 14 residues. The CDR3 DNA follows: TGCGCCAGCAGCATGTCAGGGGGGAACACTGAAGCTTTCTTT. This encodes CASSMSGGNTEAFF.

This clone was seen just once. V and J are TRBV15 and TRBJ2-7, with 7 bases lining up with TRBD2. CDR3 size: 14 residues. CDR1 LNHNV and CDR2 YYDKDF come from the germline V gene (reference sequence). The V segment lost 3 bases and the J segment 7 bases; nucleotides outside the gene matches: 9. The CDR3 region has the DNA TGTGCCACCAGCAGCCGGGGGGTTGCGGGAGAGCAGTACTTC. It codes for CATSSRGVAGEQYF.

The rearrangement joins TRBV29-1 to TRBJ2-1; the match to TRBD2 covers 10 bases. The V gene's germline CDR1 is SQVTM and CDR2 ANQGSEA. V gave up 4 bases and J gave up 6 bases; unmatched junction bases: 6. The CDR3 runs to 14 residues. Written as DNA, the CDR3 is TGCAGCGTTGGGCTAGCGGGAGATATCAATGAGCAGTTCTTC. Its translation: CSVGLAGDINEQFF.

The chain couples TRBV21-1 to TRBJ1-2. TRBV21-1 constitutes a pseudogene. The CDR3 contains 15 residues. The CDR3 spells CASSLVGGANYGYTF. DNA for the CDR3: TGTGCCAGCAGCCTCGTGGGAGGGGCCAACTATGGCTACACCTTC.

The gene calls are TRBV7-9 and TRBJ1-1, with D possibly TRBD1 on 5 matching bases. V lost 1 base and J 7 bases, leaving 10 bases between the germline ends. Germline CDR1 is SEHNR and CDR2 is FQNEAQ (reference sequence). This CDR3 spans 13 amino acids. For the CDR3, the DNA is TGTGCCAGCAGCTTAGAAGGGGAGGTTGAAGCTTTCTTT. The encoded protein is CASSLEGEVEAFF.

The rearrangement uses TRBV2 and TRBJ2-7; 9 bases map to TRBD1. Germline V lookup: CDR1 SNHLY, CDR2 FYNNEI. The CDR3 is 15 residues long. After removal of 4 bases from V and 5 bases from J, the junction contained 9 bases not matched to a gene. In nucleotides, the CDR3 is TGTGCCAGCAGTGCCCCGCCCGGGGACAGGGACGAGCAGTACTTC. As protein: CASSAPPGDRDEQYF.

The V and J genes are TRBV27 and TRBJ2-7, with D possibly being TRBD2 (5 bases). Trimming took 5 bases from V and 0 from J, leaving 8 bases between them. Germline-derived CDR1 and CDR2 are MNHEY and SMNVEV (reference sequence). The CDR3 spans 13 residues. The CDR3: CASSSGISYEQYF. The CDR3 DNA reads as TGTGCCAGCAGTAGCGGTATCTCCTACGAGCAGTACTTC.

This sequence joins TRBV30 and TRBJ1-5, with D uncertain. Deletions cut 3 bases from V and 4 bases from J, with 13 bases between. Germline values: CDR1 GTSNPN, CDR2 SVGIG (reference sequence). CDR3 size: 14 residues. CDR3 coding DNA: TGTGCCTGGAGGAGGGTCGGATTGAATCAGCCCCAGCATTTT. This encodes CAWRRVGLNQPQHF.

The J gene is TRBJ1-3, the V gene TRBV9; D gene unclear. The CDR3 has 15 amino acids. V gave up 6 bases and J gave up 0 bases, with 13 bases separating them. Per germline, CDR1 SGDLS and CDR2 YYNGEE. The CDR3 region is CASTGYGASGNTIYF. The CDR3 DNA reads as TGTGCCAGCACCGGGTATGGCGCCTCTGGAAACACCATATATTTT.

The rearrangement joins TRBV7-9 to TRBJ2-1; 7 nucleotides match TRBD2. The CDR3 covers 16 residues. V was pared by 2 bases and J by 8 bases, with 12 bases of the junction left unmatched. CDR1 and CDR2 from the germline V gene are SEHNR and FQNEAQ (reference sequence). The DNA of the CDR3 is TGTGCCAGCAGCTTAATGGGGGGGTCTACCCGGTATGAGCAGTTCTTC. It translates to CASSLMGGSTRYEQFF.

The genes are TRBV2 and TRBJ1-2; 9 positions agree with TRBD1. V dropped 0 bases and J dropped 8; count of bases not matched to a gene: 4. CDR3 length equals 14 residues. Germline loops: CDR1 SNHLY, CDR2 FYNNEI. The CDR3 region has the DNA TGTGCCAGCAGTGAAGCCCGGACAGGGGAAGGCTACACCTTC. Amino acids: CASSEARTGEGYTF.

The J gene is TRBJ1-2, the V gene TRBV6-5; the D gene is possibly TRBD1 (5 bases). The CDR3 is 14 amino acids. Trimming pared 0 bases from V and 4 bases from J, leaving 9 bases between. CDR1 MNHEY and CDR2 SVGAGI come from the germline V gene. The CDR3 bases are TGTGCCAGCAGTTACTCGTGGACACCCTATGGCTACACCTTC. Residues: CASSYSWTPYGYTF.

This clone was observed a single time. The chain uses TRBV7-8 and TRBJ1-1, with TRBD1 matching 7 bases. The CDR3 is made up of 20 amino acids. V dropped 5 bases and J dropped 0; count of bases not matched to a gene: 21. CDR1 SGHVS and CDR2 FQNEAQ come from the germline V gene. DNA of the CDR3: TGTGCCAGCAGCGAAATGACGGGAATGGGACAGCCAAGACTGAACACTGAAGCTTTCTTT. It encodes CASSEMTGMGQPRLNTEAFF.

V and J are TRBV5-1 and TRBJ2-2; D gene uncertain. Germline-derived CDR1 and CDR2 are SGHRS and YFSETQ. Trimming stripped 6 bases from V and 5 bases from J, with 14 bases between. The CDR3 runs to 14 residues. CDR3: CASTPLYLTGELFF. CDR3 bases: TGCGCCAGCACCCCCTTATATTTAACCGGGGAGCTGTTTTTT.

This sequence joins TRBV6-5 and TRBJ1-1; 7 nucleotides agree with TRBD1. With V trimmed by 5 bases and J by 3 bases, 9 bases remained unmatched. CDR1 is MNHEY and CDR2 is SVGAGI in the germline V gene. The CDR3 consists of 15 residues. The CDR3 region has the DNA TGTGCCAGCAGTCCTACAGGGGCCAGGGACACTGAAGCTTTCTTT. Residues: CASSPTGARDTEAFF.

J is TRBJ1-1 and V is TRBV5-4; D ambiguous. Trimming pared 1 base from V and 1 base from J, leaving 11 bases between. Germline assignment: CDR1 SGHNT and CDR2 YYREEE (reference sequence). This CDR3 has 15 amino acids. The DNA for the CDR3 is TGTGCCAGCAGCTTGTTTTACAGTGAGAACACTGAAGCTTTCTTT. Translated, it gives CASSLFYSENTEAFF.

The rearrangement joins TRBV27 to TRBJ1-1; 7 nucleotides match TRBD1. The CDR3 is 13 residues long. V lost 5 bases and J lost 10; bases outside the gene matches: 10. Per germline, CDR1 MNHEY and CDR2 SMNVEV (reference sequence). The CDR3 here is CASSTGRGKVAFF. CDR3 DNA sequence: TGTGCCAGCAGTACCGGCAGGGGGAAGGTAGCTTTCTTT.

The chain carries TRBV6-6 and TRBJ2-5, with TRBD2 identical over 13 bases. Germline values: CDR1 MNHNY, CDR2 SVGAGI (reference sequence). J lost 9 bases, V lost 2 bases, and 9 bases had no gene match. This CDR3 spans 16 amino acids. CDR3 residues: CASSYGTSGAQAAQYF. Written as DNA, the CDR3 is TGTGCCAGCAGTTACGGGACTAGCGGGGCCCAAGCGGCCCAGTACTTC.

This clone came up once. The chain links TRBV14 to TRBJ1-1; the D is unclear. CDR3 length: 14 amino acids. Germline CDR1 reads SGHDN; CDR2 reads FVKESK. The V and J ends lost 0 bases and 1 base respectively, with 6 bases between them. Written as DNA, the CDR3 is TGTGCCAGCAGCCAAGAATCGCGGAACACTGAAGCTTTCTTT. The encoded protein is CASSQESRNTEAFF.

The chain has TRBV4-1 and TRBJ2-7, with D possibly TRBD1 on 5 matching bases. The CDR3 length is 15 residues. Germline values: CDR1 MGHRA, CDR2 YSYEKL. The V gene lost 1 base and the J gene lost 1 base, with 11 bases spanning the gap. The CDR3 is CASSQVQGSSYEQYF. CDR3 DNA sequence: TGCGCCAGCAGCCAAGTGCAGGGAAGTTCCTACGAGCAGTACTTC.

The CDR3 DNA reads TGTGCCAGCAGAATCACTAGCGGAGGGTCCTACGAGCAGTACTTC. This gives the protein CASRITSGGSYEQYF. The chain has TRBV28 and TRBJ2-7; 8 nucleotides align to TRBD2. Losses at the gene ends were 6 bases for V and 1 base for J; bases not matched to a gene: 8. Germline CDR1 is MDHEN and CDR2 is SYDVKM. The CDR3 consists of 15 residues.

The rearrangement links TRBV23-1 to TRBJ2-3; 8 bases fit TRBD1. TRBV23-1 is reported as an ORF; its role is uncertain. After removal of 1 base from V and 0 bases from J, the junction contained 6 bases not matched to a gene. This CDR3 spans 17 amino acids. CDR3 sequence reads: CASSQLWTGWSTDTQYF. The CDR3 DNA reads as TGCGCCAGCAGTCAATTGTGGACAGGGTGGAGCACAGATACGCAGTATTTT.